Listed below are T cell receptor beta chains from one sample, sequenced in a study of T cell repertoires in aging, cancer and after chemotherapy. MiXCR, run by TCRdb on the multiplex PCR reads, gives a single entry per CDR3 protein. The data hold approximately 7,600 distinct CDR3 sequences, with roughly two fifths observed a single time. The sample consisted of blood. The origin of the receptors is a human donor in good health. Each CDR3 is given with its conserved first and last residue. The D gene is left open where the match is weak. The size field is filled for only some rows; it gives once, few, many or a size class.

few	TRBV5-6	TRBJ2-7	TRBD2	TGTGCCAGCAGCCCGACAGGACAAGGACTAGCGGGGGGGAGCTCCTACGAGCAGTACTTC	CASSPTGQGLAGGSSYEQYF
NA	TRBV12-3/TRBV12-4	TRBJ2-7	TRBD1	TGTGCCAGCAGTTACAGGGACAGGGGGTACGAGCAGTACTTC	CASSYRDRGYEQYF
few	TRBV7-9	TRBJ2-3	TRBD1	TGTGCCAGCAGGGACAGGGGTACAGATACGCAGTATTTT	CASRDRGTDTQYF
NA	TRBV4-3	TRBJ2-1	NA	TGCGCCAGCAGCCAAGCTTGGTTTCCCCCCAAATACAATGAGCAGTTCTTC	CASSQAWFPPKYNEQFF
NA	TRBV7-5	TRBJ1-1	NA	NA	CISVPESPGSMNTEAFF
NA	TRBV12-3/TRBV12-4	TRBJ1-2	NA	TGTGCCAGCAGTTTTGGTCAAGGGGGACACCAATATGGCTACACCTTC	CASSFGQGGHQYGYTF
few	TRBV12-3/TRBV12-4	TRBJ1-5	NA	TGTGCCAGCAGGCGGTCCGGGGATCAGCCCCAGCATTTT	CASRRSGDQPQHF
few	TRBV6-5	TRBJ2-1	TRBD2	TGTGCCAGCAGCCTCGGGGGGGCGTACAATGAGCAGTTCTTC	CASSLGGAYNEQFF
NA	TRBV6-5	TRBJ2-7	NA	TGTGCCAGCAGTTACTCGAATAACCCAGTCTCCTACGAGCAGTACTTC	CASSYSNNPVSYEQYF
NA	TRBV6-1	TRBJ2-5	TRBD1	TGTGCCAGCAGTTTAGGGACAGGGGTTTCAGAGACCCAGTACTTC	CASSLGTGVSETQYF
few	TRBV20-1	TRBJ1-2	NA	TGCAGTGCTCCCTTGGGGACAACGAACTATGGCTACACCTTC	CSAPLGTTNYGYTF
few	TRBV6-4	TRBJ2-3	TRBD2	TGTGCCAGCAGTCCGACTAGCGGGGGGACAGATACGCAGTATTTT	CASSPTSGGTDTQYF
few	TRBV12-3/TRBV12-4	TRBJ2-1	NA	TGTGCCAGCAGTTTGGGGGGCCGCCACAATGAGCAGTTCTTC	CASSLGGRHNEQFF
NA	TRBV3-1	TRBJ2-3	NA	TGTGCCAGCAGCCTCGTGGTGGGGGCAGATACGCAGTATTTT	CASSLVVGADTQYF
few	TRBV4-2	TRBJ2-1	NA	TGTGCCAGCAGCCAAGCGTCCAGAACCGAGCAGTTCTTC	CASSQASRTEQFF
NA	TRBV10-3	TRBJ1-5	NA	TGTGCCATCAGTGGGGCTTTTAATAGCAATCAGCCCCAGCATTTT	CAISGAFNSNQPQHF
NA	TRBV6-2/TRBV6-3	TRBJ2-6	TRBD2	TGTGCCAGCACCCTGGGGGGGGGGAGCTCTGGGGCCAACGTCCTGACTTTC	CASTLGGGSSGANVLTF
NA	TRBV6-5	TRBJ2-7	TRBD1	TGTGCCAGCAGTTACTCCCCAGGGACAGGGGGTTGGAACGAGCAGTACTTC	CASSYSPGTGGWNEQYF
NA	TRBV7-9	TRBJ2-5	NA	TGTGCCAGCAGCACGTCGCCGAGGGAGACCCAGTACTTC	CASSTSPRETQYF
NA	TRBV11-3	TRBJ2-3	NA	TGTGCCAGCAGCTTGGGGTGGCCTGGCACAGATACGCAGTATTTT	CASSLGWPGTDTQYF
NA	TRBV5-4	TRBJ2-7	TRBD2	TGTGCCAGCAGCTTGGGGCGGGGGAGCTCCTACGAGCAGTACTTC	CASSLGRGSSYEQYF
NA	TRBV13	TRBJ2-2	NA	TGTGCCAGCAGCTTAGTTCCCAGCGGGAACACCGGGGAGCTGTTTTTT	CASSLVPSGNTGELFF
few	TRBV7-9	TRBJ1-2	NA	TGTGCCAGCAGCTTAGATGGGACACCCAACTATGGCTACACCTTC	CASSLDGTPNYGYTF
few	TRBV12-3/TRBV12-4	TRBJ2-3	TRBD2	TGTGCCAGCACCCCGGGGGGAGGCACAGATACGCAGTATTTT	CASTPGGGTDTQYF
NA	TRBV12-3/TRBV12-4	TRBJ1-1	NA	TGTGCCAGCAACTTACAGAGCAGGACTGAAGCTTTCTTT	CASNLQSRTEAFF
NA	TRBV6-5	TRBJ1-1	NA	TGTGCCAGCAGTGCAACGACCTTAAACACTGAAGCTTTCTTT	CASSATTLNTEAFF
NA	TRBV6-2/TRBV6-3	TRBJ2-3	NA	TGTGCCAGCAGTTTTGGCGGGTATGCAGATACGCAGTATTTT	CASSFGGYADTQYF
NA	TRBV25-1	TRBJ1-2	NA	TGTGCCAGCAGTGTACATTATTGGGGGGTGGATGGCTACACCTTC	CASSVHYWGVDGYTF
NA	TRBV11-2	TRBJ2-3	TRBD2	TGTGCCAGCAGCCAAGTGGTGGGGGGGGGCACAGATACGCAGTATTTT	CASSQVVGGGTDTQYF
NA	TRBV19	TRBJ1-5	NA	TGTGCCAGTAGTATTGTGGTGCAGGGCCCAAAGCCCCAGCATTTT	CASSIVVQGPKPQHF
NA	TRBV19	TRBJ1-5	NA	TGTGCCAGTAGTATAGAGGGGGGTTTTAGCAATCAGCCCCAGCATTTT	CASSIEGGFSNQPQHF
NA	TRBV19	TRBJ2-3	TRBD2	TGTGCCAGTAGCATCACTAGCGCAGATACGCAGTATTTT	CASSITSADTQYF
NA	TRBV20-1	TRBJ1-2	TRBD1	TGCAGTGCCCCGCGGGCCGGGACAGGAGTTTATGGCTACACCTTC	CSAPRAGTGVYGYTF
few	TRBV24-1	TRBJ1-2	TRBD1	TGTGCCACCCGAAGAGGGGGCGCGGGCTACACCTTC	CATRRGGAGYTF
NA	TRBV6-5	TRBJ2-7	TRBD1	TGTGCCAGCAGTTCGGGACAGGGTGACGAGCAGTACTTC	CASSSGQGDEQYF
few	TRBV20-1	TRBJ1-1	NA	TGCAGTGCTAAAAGACAGGCGACCATGAACACTGAAGCTTTCTTT	CSAKRQATMNTEAFF
NA	TRBV30	TRBJ2-5	NA	TGTGCCTGGAGTCAGGGGAACGAGGAGACCCAGTACTTC	CAWSQGNEETQYF
NA	TRBV6-4	TRBJ1-5	TRBD1	TGTGCCAGCAGTTCGGACAGGGCGGGCAATCAGCCCCAGCATTTT	CASSSDRAGNQPQHF
few	TRBV6-5	TRBJ1-2	TRBD1	TGTGCCAGCAGTTCTGGACAGGGCGATGGCTACACCTTC	CASSSGQGDGYTF
large	TRBV11-2	TRBJ1-2	NA	TGTGCCAGCAGCCCGCGGGGTAGAATCTATGGCTACACCTTC	CASSPRGRIYGYTF
few	TRBV27	TRBJ1-2	NA	TGTGCCAGCAAACTTCGAGGGGAAGGTGGCTACACCTTC	CASKLRGEGGYTF
NA	TRBV27	TRBJ2-7	NA	TGTGCCACCCGGTCCCCGGGGCCCAACGAGCAGTACTTC	CATRSPGPNEQYF
NA	TRBV5-6	TRBJ1-1	NA	TGTGCCAGCAGCCAGGACCGTCAGGGGAAAGCTTTCTTT	CASSQDRQGKAFF
NA	TRBV7-9	TRBJ1-2	NA	TGTGCCAGCAGCTTAGAAGAGACATATGGCTACACCTTC	CASSLEETYGYTF
few	TRBV11-3	TRBJ2-2	NA	TGTGCCAGCAGCCCCACCGTCGGCTGGGGGAACACCGGGGAGCTGTTTTTT	CASSPTVGWGNTGELFF
NA	TRBV7-2	TRBJ2-3	TRBD2	TGTGCCAGCAGCCCCAGGGGTCCTAGCGGGGGCCTATCCCCAAAGGGCGCAGATACGCAGTATTTT	CASSPRGPSGGLSPKGADTQYF
NA	TRBV6-5	TRBJ2-7	NA	TGTGCCAGCAGTCACAGCTACGAGCAGTACTTC	CASSHSYEQYF
NA	TRBV19	TRBJ1-5	TRBD1	TGTGCCAGTAGTTACGACGGGACAGGCAATCAGCCCCAGCATTTT	CASSYDGTGNQPQHF
NA	TRBV18	TRBJ2-7	TRBD1	TGTGCCAGCACCCGGGACAGGACGTACGGGCAGTACTTC	CASTRDRTYGQYF
NA	TRBV20-1	TRBJ2-7	TRBD2	TGCAGTGCTAGAGACTTAACTAGCGTCAACTCCTACGAGCAGTACTTC	CSARDLTSVNSYEQYF